These 23 T cell receptor beta chains came from one sample sequenced in a study of blood T cell repertoires in COVID-19 (dated by TCRdb to the early 2020s). Library creation used the immunoSEQ multiplex PCR assay. TCRdb limited this immuneACCESS table to in-frame rearrangements with V and J called. A share of clones is missing; checked studies link under half to unresolved V genes, and the rest is unexplained. For this sample there are some 140,000 clones; about 72% appear just once. In total, the top ten clones hold approximately 11% of the sample. Sequencing input: peripheral blood. All receptors derive from a man aged 55 to 70 who had recovered from COVID-19.

The gene calls are TRBV5-1 and TRBJ1-1; perhaps TRBD1 as D (5 bases). With 4 bases removed from V and 1 base from J, the gap between germline ends came to 11 bases. The CDR3 has 14 amino acids. Per germline, CDR1 SGHRS and CDR2 YFSETQ. Here the CDR3 DNA reads TGCGCCAGCAGCAGCGGGACGGCGAACACTGAAGCTTTCTTT. It codes for CASSSGTANTEAFF. The full variable domain, completed using reference TRBV5-1 and TRBJ1-1, is KAGVTQTPRYLIKTRGQQVTLSCSPISGHRSVSWYQQTPGQGLQFLFEYFSETQRNKGNFPGRFSGRQFSNSRSEMNVSTLELGDSALYLCASSSGTANTEAFFGQGTRLTVV.

The chain has TRBV9 and TRBJ2-3, with TRBD1 identical over 7 bases. Trimming took 3 bases from V and 4 from J; bases not matched to a gene: 8. The CDR3 length is 15 residues. The V gene's germline CDR1 is SGDLS and CDR2 YYNGEE. Here the CDR3 DNA reads TGTGCCAGCAGCGCTATATTAGGGGGCGCAGATACGCAGTATTTT. Its translation is CASSAILGGADTQYF.

The chain employs TRBV28 and TRBJ2-5; 7 positions match TRBD1. CDR3 length: 15 residues. The V gene end was trimmed by 6 bases and the J gene end by 2 bases; junction bases not matched to a gene: 9. Germline lookup yields CDR1 MDHEN and CDR2 SYDVKM. Written as DNA, the CDR3 is TGTGCCAGCAGCACCCGGACAGGCTCTCAAGAGACCCAGTACTTC. It specifies CASSTRTGSQETQYF.

This CDR3 reads CATGRGGTDTGELFF. In DNA, the CDR3 is TGTGCCACCGGGCGAGGGGGAACCGACACCGGGGAGCTGTTTTTT. The chain couples TRBV24-1 to TRBJ2-2, with D possibly TRBD1 on 6 matching bases. V was shortened by 9 bases and J by 3 bases, with 16 bases between the two germline ends. This CDR3 spans 15 amino acids. Germline V lookup: CDR1 KGHDR, CDR2 SFDVKD.

This clone was detected once. This sequence joins TRBV12-3 or TRBV12-4 and TRBJ2-5; D unclear. The V and J ends lost 1 base and 2 bases respectively, with 5 bases between them. The CDR3 sequence is 13 residues long. In DNA form, the CDR3 reads TGTGCCAGCAGTTTAGGACAACAAGAGACCCAGTACTTC. It translates to CASSLGQQETQYF.

This clone was seen a single time. The rearrangement links TRBV5-4 to TRBJ2-7, with 10 bases aligning to TRBD1. Trimming removed 0 bases from V and 4 bases from J; junction bases left unmatched: 7. Looked up from germline, CDR1 is SGHNT and CDR2 is YYREEE (reference sequence). CDR3 size: 16 residues. CDR3 residues: CASSLGGWTGGYEQYF. DNA of the CDR3: TGTGCCAGCAGCTTGGGAGGGTGGACAGGGGGGTACGAGCAGTACTTC.

V gene TRBV5-6 combines with J gene TRBJ1-2; 10 bases map to TRBD1. Trimming at V came to 0 bases and at J to 4 bases, leaving 6 bases not matched to a gene. Germline V lookup: CDR1 SGHDT, CDR2 YYEEEE. The CDR3 loop spans 16 amino acids. The CDR3 here is CASSLGDRGQSYGYTF. CDR3 bases: TGTGCCAGCAGCTTGGGTGACAGGGGGCAGAGCTATGGCTACACCTTC.

The chain uses TRBV7-2 and TRBJ2-6; 7 bases match TRBD2. Germline V gives CDR1 SGHTA, CDR2 FQGNSA. This CDR3 has 17 residues. The ends lost 2 bases at V and 0 bases at J; junction bases unmatched: 4. As DNA, the CDR3 is TGTGCCAGCAGCTTATCGGGGGGAAGCTCTGGGGCCAACGTCCTGACTTTC. This encodes CASSLSGGSSGANVLTF.

In its sample, this clone was seen a few times. The chain is built from TRBV11-2 and TRBJ2-7, with D possibly being TRBD2 (6 bases). Germline assignment: CDR1 SGHAT and CDR2 FQNNGV. The CDR3 is 15 amino acids. V lost 3 bases and J 3 bases, leaving 15 bases between the germline ends. The CDR3: CASSFPDSGFYEQYF. The CDR3 DNA is TGTGCCAGCAGCTTCCCTGACAGCGGGTTCTACGAGCAGTACTTC.

This clone was seen a few times. This chain connects TRBV7-9 to TRBJ2-1; D possibly corresponds to TRBD1 (5 bases). Per germline, CDR1 SEHNR and CDR2 FQNEAQ (reference sequence). This CDR3 has 18 amino acids. Trimming pared 1 base from V and 0 bases from J, leaving 16 bases between. CDR3 residues: CASSLVVWGQSSYNEQFF. Written as DNA, the CDR3 is TGTGCCAGCAGCTTAGTTGTATGGGGCCAAAGCTCCTACAATGAGCAGTTCTTC.

This sequence joins TRBV7-8 and TRBJ1-2, with 7 bases aligning to TRBD1. The CDR3 is 13 residues long. Germline V gives CDR1 SGHVS, CDR2 FQNEAQ. V shed 5 bases, J shed 2 bases, and the junction held 2 bases outside the gene matches. The CDR3 is CASSLGQNYGYTF. The DNA of the CDR3 is TGTGCCAGCAGCCTGGGACAGAACTATGGCTACACCTTC.

The J gene is TRBJ1-1, the V gene TRBV19; D possibly corresponds to TRBD1 (6 bases). CDR1 and CDR2 from the germline V gene are LNHDA and SQIVND (reference sequence). V was cut by 6 bases and J by 0 bases, with 11 bases left in between. The CDR3 is 14 amino acids. The CDR3 loop reads CASSLQGMNTEAFF. DNA of the CDR3: TGTGCCAGTAGCCTTCAGGGGATGAACACTGAAGCTTTCTTT.

This chain uses TRBV28 with TRBJ2-2; TRBD1 matches 7 bases. Germline values: CDR1 MDHEN, CDR2 SYDVKM. The CDR3 consists of 13 residues. V was pared by 10 bases and J by 4 bases, with 6 bases of the junction left unmatched. CDR3 DNA sequence: TGTGCCACCCCAGACAGGGCCACCGGGGAGCTGTTTTTT. It yields the protein CATPDRATGELFF.

This sequence joins TRBV28 and TRBJ2-3, with D possibly matching TRBD1 (6 bases). CDR3 size: 17 residues. The V and J ends lost 6 bases and 5 bases respectively, with 24 bases between them. The germline gives CDR1 MDHEN, CDR2 SYDVKM. CDR3 sequence (DNA): TGTGCCAGCAGACCATCCCGACAGGCCACAAAGGTAGATACGCAGTATTTT. This translates into CASRPSRQATKVDTQYF.

The chain couples TRBV5-1 to TRBJ1-5; 10 positions agree with TRBD1. CDR1 is SGHRS, CDR2 YFSETQ, per germline. Unmatched junction bases numbered 5, after V lost 0 bases and J lost 5 bases. The CDR3 runs to 16 residues. The CDR3 loop reads CASSLGTGGIYQPQHF. The DNA for the CDR3 is TGCGCCAGCAGCTTGGGGACAGGGGGGATCTATCAGCCCCAGCATTTT.

To note about this clone: The sample has other DNA sequences that encode this CDR3 too. This rearrangement joins TRBV19 to TRBJ1-2; TRBD1 matches 7 bases. This CDR3 comprises 13 residues. Germline CDR1 is LNHDA and CDR2 is SQIVND (reference sequence). The trim removed 5 bases at V and 3 bases at J, leaving 3 bases unmatched. The CDR3 coding sequence is TGTGCCAGTAGTCTTACAGGGGACTATGGCTACACCTTC. This encodes CASSLTGDYGYTF.

This chain connects TRBV3-1 (or the pseudogene TRBV3-2) to TRBJ1-2, with TRBD1 matching over 10 bases. The CDR3 is 20 residues long. Germline V gene data show CDR1 as LGHDT and CDR2 as YNNKEL (reference sequence). V lost 0 bases, J lost 5 bases, and 18 bases stayed unmatched. The CDR3 DNA follows: TGTGCCAGCAGCCAAGATCACCGGGCGGGGACAGGGGAAATTTGGTATGGCTACACCTTC. Protein sequence: CASSQDHRAGTGEIWYGYTF.

This clone was seen just once. The gene calls are TRBV19 and TRBJ1-1, with D maybe TRBD1 (5 bases). V lost 7 bases, J lost 1 base, and 13 bases lay in between. From germline, CDR1 is LNHDA and CDR2 SQIVND (reference sequence). The CDR3 is made up of 14 amino acids. CDR3 DNA sequence: TGTGCCAGTACTACCGGACACCCGAACACTGAAGCTTTCTTT. Protein sequence: CASTTGHPNTEAFF.

This chain links TRBV3-1 (or the pseudogene TRBV3-2) with TRBJ2-7; D gene uncertain. CDR1 and CDR2 from the germline V gene are LGHDT and YNNKEL (reference sequence). The V and J ends lost 3 bases and 1 base respectively, with 16 bases between them. The CDR3 covers 16 residues. This chain's CDR3 is CASSHHRTPLSYEQYF. The CDR3 nucleotides are TGTGCCAGCAGCCATCACCGCACTCCTCTTTCCTACGAGCAGTACTTC.

The chain links TRBV6-5 to TRBJ1-1; no firm D call. The CDR3 covers 11 residues. Germline V gene sequence: CDR1 MNHEY, CDR2 SVGAGI. Trimming took 8 bases from V and 5 from J, leaving 9 bases between them. The CDR3 here is CASHSSTEAFF. The CDR3 DNA is TGTGCCAGCCACTCCTCGACTGAAGCTTTCTTT.

The chain uses TRBV27 and TRBJ1-4, with D perhaps matching TRBD1 (5 bases). The CDR3 covers 16 residues. Trimming removed 0 bases at V and 7 bases at J, with 15 bases between. Germline V CDR1 and CDR2: MNHEY, SMNVEV (reference sequence). CDR3: CASSLSLGTGGEKLFF. As DNA, the CDR3 is TGTGCCAGCAGTTTATCGTTAGGCACCGGGGGTGAAAAACTGTTTTTT.

The chain couples TRBV7-3 to TRBJ1-1; D gene unclear. V was trimmed by 0 bases and J by 3 bases, leaving 5 bases between them. Germline V lookup: CDR1 SGHTA, CDR2 FQGTGA. This CDR3 has 13 amino acids. CDR3 coding DNA: TGTGCCAGCAGCTTAACCTTAGACACTGAAGCTTTCTTT. It is translated as CASSLTLDTEAFF.

This chain uses TRBV27 with TRBJ1-2, with D perhaps matching TRBD1 (5 bases). Trimming took off 3 bases at V and 7 bases at J, with 12 bases between the two ends. There are 13 residues in the CDR3. Per germline, CDR1 MNHEY and CDR2 SMNVEV (reference sequence). The CDR3 region has the DNA TGTGCCAGCAGTTTCTCGACAGACAGTGGCTACACCTTC. Protein product: CASSFSTDSGYTF.